These 14 T cell receptor beta chains were all obtained from the same sample, sequenced in a study of control samples from healthy donors and cancer patients. Clones were read by immunoSEQ multiplex PCR, and TCRdb kept only the in-frame ones, dropping some. The table has some 130,000 clones, around 93% seen once. Sequencing was performed on PBMCs. These receptors came from a man aged 50 to 59 with head and neck cancer.

This clone was observed once. The same CDR3 also results from other DNA sequences found in this sample. The CDR3 reads CASSLAAGGPYEQYF. CDR3 nucleotides: TGTGCCAGCAGCTTAGCGGCAGGGGGCCCCTACGAGCAGTACTTC. The chain carries TRBV11-3 and TRBJ2-7, with TRBD1 identical over 8 bases. The ends lost 1 base at V and 2 bases at J; junction bases unmatched: 4. Germline V CDR1 and CDR2: SGHNT, YENEEA. This CDR3 has 15 residues. Full variable domain (outside the CDR3, taken from reference TRBV11-3 and TRBJ2-7): EAGVVQSPRYKIIEKKQPVAFWCNPISGHNTLYWYLQNLGQGPELLIRYENEEAVDDSQLPKDRFSAERLKGVDSTLKIQPAELGDSAVYLCASSLAAGGPYEQYFGPGTRLTVT.

This clone has just one count. The chain is built from TRBV18 and TRBJ1-1; 8 nucleotides agree with TRBD1. Per germline, CDR1 KGHSH and CDR2 LQKENI. V gave up 6 bases and J gave up 2 bases; unmatched junction bases: 5. CDR3 length: 14 residues. The CDR3 is CASSRDRKNTEAFF. The DNA for the CDR3 is TGTGCCAGCTCTCGGGACAGGAAAAACACTGAAGCTTTCTTT.

This clone was recorded once. The chain joins TRBV25-1 to TRBJ1-3, with 10 bases that match TRBD1. From germline, CDR1 is MGHDK and CDR2 SYGVNS. Losses at the gene ends were 3 bases for V and 3 bases for J; bases not matched to a gene: 8. This CDR3 has 17 residues. CDR3 coding DNA: TGTGCCAGCAGTGACGGACAGGGGGGAACATTTGGAAACACCATATATTTT. It specifies CASSDGQGGTFGNTIYF.

The genes are TRBV5-6 and TRBJ1-4; TRBD1 matches 7 bases. V lost 3 bases, J lost 5 bases, and 10 bases stayed unmatched. Germline V gives CDR1 SGHDT, CDR2 YYEEEE. The CDR3 consists of 16 residues. In DNA form, the CDR3 reads TGTGCCAGCAGCTCGCGCCGGGACAGACAAAATGAAAAACTGTTTTTT. Its translation is CASSSRRDRQNEKLFF.

V and J are TRBV5-1 and TRBJ2-3; 15 bases fit TRBD2. After removal of 3 bases from V and 2 bases from J, the junction contained 7 bases not matched to a gene. Germline V gene lookup returns CDR1 SGHRS and CDR2 YFSETQ. The CDR3 length is 18 residues. Written as DNA, the CDR3 is TGCGCCAGCAGCTCCATTGGACTAGCGGGGGGGCCCACAGATACGCAGTATTTT. Translated: CASSSIGLAGGPTDTQYF.

V usage is TRBV5-1 and J usage is TRBJ2-7; TRBD2 might be the D (6 bases). The germline CDR1 and CDR2 sequences are SGHRS and YFSETQ. This CDR3 contains 15 residues. V was shortened by 4 bases and J by 2 bases, with 16 bases between the two germline ends. This CDR3 reads CASSPVGGAPYEQYF. The CDR3 region has the DNA TGCGCCAGCAGCCCTGTAGGAGGGGCCCCCTACGAGCAGTACTTC.

The chain combines TRBV6-2 or TRBV6-3 with TRBJ1-2, with D perhaps TRBD1 (5 bases). The CDR3 is 15 amino acids. Germline V gives CDR1 MNHEY, CDR2 SVGEGT. Between the trimmed V and J ends, which lost 5 bases and 8 bases, there was a span of 21 bases. The CDR3 sequence: CASSPGTFPASGYTF. For the CDR3, the DNA is TGTGCCAGCAGTCCCGGGACGTTTCCCGCGTCCGGCTACACCTTC.

This sequence joins TRBV28 and TRBJ1-1; D is uncertain. From germline, CDR1 is MDHEN and CDR2 SYDVKM. The CDR3 runs 13 residues. V lost 10 bases, J lost 0 bases, and 12 bases lay in between. CDR3 amino acids: CATMTGMNTEAFF. CDR3 nucleotide sequence: TGTGCCACCATGACGGGGATGAACACTGAAGCTTTCTTT.

This chain connects TRBV3-1 (or the pseudogene TRBV3-2) to TRBJ1-2; TRBD1 is a possible D gene (5 bases). Deletions cut 1 base from V and 4 bases from J, with 13 bases between. There are 15 residues in the CDR3. Germline loops: CDR1 LGHDT, CDR2 YNNKEL (reference sequence). The CDR3 reads CASSQGQGGGYGYTF. The CDR3 DNA follows: TGTGCCAGCAGCCAAGGGCAGGGTGGTGGCTATGGCTACACCTTC.

The chain couples TRBV18 to TRBJ2-3; D not resolved. The CDR3 is 13 residues long. Germline CDR1 is KGHSH and CDR2 is LQKENI. Trimming cost V 2 bases and J 3 bases, with 6 bases left between them. The CDR3 sequence is CASSPGPTDTQYF. The DNA of the CDR3 is TGTGCCAGCTCACCAGGTCCGACAGATACGCAGTATTTT.

In this sample, this clone turned up a few times. The chain carries TRBV7-9 and TRBJ1-1; D may be TRBD1 (5 bases). V was pared by 3 bases and J by 4 bases, with 12 bases between. Germline V lookup: CDR1 SEHNR, CDR2 FQNEAQ (reference sequence). The CDR3 is 14 amino acids. CDR3 coding DNA: TGTGCCAGCAGCTTTGGGGACTCGGGCACTGAAGCTTTCTTT. Its translation is CASSFGDSGTEAFF.

The genes are TRBV7-3 and TRBJ2-3; 8 bases are a match to TRBD2. Per germline, CDR1 SGHTA and CDR2 FQGTGA. J lost 2 bases, V lost 0 bases, and 7 bases had no gene match. This CDR3 is 17 amino acids long. CDR3 amino acids: CASSLTHSGGLTDTQYF. CDR3 DNA sequence: TGTGCCAGCAGCTTAACCCACTCGGGGGGGCTCACAGATACGCAGTATTTT. The complete variable domain, with remaining parts taken from reference TRBV7-3 and TRBJ2-3, reads GAGVSQTPSNKVTEKGKYVELRCDPISGHTALYWYRQSLGQGPEFLIYFQGTGAADDSGLPNDRFFAVRPEGSVSTLKIQRTERGDSAVYLCASSLTHSGGLTDTQYFGPGTRLTVL.

The chain couples TRBV28 to TRBJ1-3; D call uncertain. The germline V gene has CDR1 MDHEN and CDR2 SYDVKM. The CDR3 sequence is 15 residues long. Trimming removed 4 bases from V and 1 base from J, with 11 bases in between. The CDR3 is CASSSAWGSGNTIYF. CDR3 nucleotides: TGTGCCAGCAGTTCCGCCTGGGGTTCTGGAAACACCATATATTTT. Using reference TRBV28 and TRBJ1-3 for the parts outside the CDR3, the full variable domain is DVKVTQSSRYLVKRTGEKVFLECVQDMDHENMFWYRQDPGLGLRLIYFSYDVKMKEKGDIPEGYSVSREKKERFSLILESASTNQTSMYLCASSSAWGSGNTIYFGEGSWLTVV.

This rearrangement joins TRBV10-3 to TRBJ1-2; TRBD1 agrees at 7 bases. The CDR3 sequence is 14 residues long. CDR1 is ENHRY and CDR2 is SYGVKD in the germline V gene. J lost 2 bases, V lost 8 bases, and 8 bases had no gene match. CDR3: CAIGGDRANYGYTF. CDR3 DNA sequence: TGTGCCATCGGGGGGGACAGAGCCAACTATGGCTACACCTTC.